The 30 T cell receptor beta chains reported below all come from one sample, sequenced in a study of OX40 agonist ivuxolimab in advanced cancers. Clones were sequenced by immunoSEQ multiplex PCR, and TCRdb holds only the in-frame ones, with some missing. The repertoire holds 55,000 to 75,000 clones, with about 88% as singletons. The specimen was CD4+ or CD8+ T cells sorted from blood, collected in a trial of the OX40 agonist ivuxolimab. These receptors were taken from an adult with an advanced solid tumor such as melanoma, head and neck, liver or kidney cancer.

This clone was seen only once. The V call is TRBV5-6, the J call TRBJ1-1; D is perhaps TRBD1 (5 bases). The V end was cut by 6 bases, the J end by 3 bases, with 15 bases between. Germline-derived CDR1 and CDR2 are SGHDT and YYEEEE. The CDR3 length is 14 residues. The CDR3 here is CASTLNRYYTEAFF. In DNA form, the CDR3 reads TGTGCCAGCACTCTAAACAGGTACTACACTGAAGCTTTCTTT.

The rearrangement links TRBV7-2 to TRBJ2-1, with a possible D match to TRBD1 (6 bases). CDR3 length equals 15 residues. Deletions cut 4 bases from V and 0 bases from J, with 10 bases between. CDR1 SGHTA and CDR2 FQGNSA come from the germline V gene. The DNA for the CDR3 is TGTGCCAGCAGCTCCGACAGGAGCTCCTACAATGAGCAGTTCTTC. Translating it yields CASSSDRSSYNEQFF. Full variable domain (missing parts from reference TRBV7-2 and TRBJ2-1): GAGVSQSPSNKVTEKGKDVELRCDPISGHTALYWYRQSLGQGLEFLIYFQGNSAPDKSGLPSDRFSAERTGGSVSTLTIQRTQQEDSAVYLCASSSDRSSYNEQFFGPGTRLTVL.

J is TRBJ2-5 and V is TRBV5-4; 8 bases match TRBD2. The CDR3 has 13 amino acids. Losses at the gene ends were 3 bases for V and 14 bases for J; bases not matched to a gene: 12. Germline lookup yields CDR1 SGHNT and CDR2 YYREEE (reference sequence). The CDR3: CASSSDVAGHQYF. The CDR3 DNA reads as TGTGCCAGCAGCTCCGACGTAGCGGGGCACCAATACTTC.

The chain employs TRBV5-1 and TRBJ2-2, with 9 bases fitting TRBD2. The CDR3 is made up of 15 amino acids. Germline V gene data show CDR1 as SGHRS and CDR2 as YFSETQ. The J segment lost 9 bases and the V segment lost 0 bases, leaving 6 bases of the junction unmatched. The CDR3 nucleotides are TGCGCCAGCAGCTTGGTTAGCGGGGGCCGTCGGGAGCTGTTTTTT. The encoded protein is CASSLVSGGRRELFF.

This clone was counted once. The V gene is TRBV19, the J gene TRBJ2-6; D might be TRBD1 (5 bases). The ends were cut back, 7 bases at V and 0 bases at J, with 16 bases in the middle. Germline CDR1 reads LNHDA; CDR2 reads SQIVND (reference sequence). The CDR3 runs to 17 residues. CDR3 sequence (DNA): TGTGCCAGTATACCCTCCTCAGGGATCTCTGGGGCCAACGTCCTGACTTTC. Translating it yields CASIPSSGISGANVLTF.

This clone was seen only once. This chain joins TRBV2 and TRBJ2-2, with a possible D match to TRBD2 (5 bases). CDR1 and CDR2 from the germline V gene are SNHLY and FYNNEI. V was pared by 9 bases and J by 0 bases, with 11 bases between. The CDR3 has 14 amino acids. CDR3 DNA: TGTGCCAGTAGAGCGGAGTCGAACACCGGGGAGCTGTTTTTT. It translates to CASRAESNTGELFF.

The CDR3 DNA follows: TGCGCCAGCAGCGACGGGACACTAGCCAAAAACATTCAGTACTTC. Its translation is CASSDGTLAKNIQYF. The rearrangement links TRBV5-1 to TRBJ2-4; maybe TRBD1 (6 bases). In germline, CDR1 is SGHRS, CDR2 YFSETQ. The CDR3 contains 15 residues. V was clipped by 4 bases and J by 0 bases, with 11 bases between them. Full variable domain (rest looked up from reference TRBV5-1 and TRBJ2-4): KAGVTQTPRYLIKTRGQQVTLSCSPISGHRSVSWYQQTPGQGLQFLFEYFSETQRNKGNFPGRFSGRQFSNSRSEMNVSTLELGDSALYLCASSDGTLAKNIQYFGAGTRLSVL.

This clone was seen once. The chain has TRBV25-1 and TRBJ1-2; D remains unclear. Between the trimmed V and J ends, which lost 2 bases and 6 bases, there was a span of 4 bases. The CDR3 consists of 11 residues. CDR1 and CDR2 (germline): MGHDK, SYGVNS. The CDR3 loop is CASSERDGYTF. The CDR3 bases are TGTGCCAGCAGTGAAAGGGATGGCTACACCTTC.

In DNA, the CDR3 is TGTGCCAGCTCACCCTTCCATAGCGGGAAAAACACCGGGGAGCTGTTTTTT. Protein: CASSPFHSGKNTGELFF. The chain is built from TRBV18 and TRBJ2-2; 8 positions agree with TRBD2. This CDR3 region has 17 residues. From germline, CDR1 is KGHSH and CDR2 LQKENI. V lost 3 bases, J lost 2 bases, and 8 bases stayed unmatched.

The DNA of the CDR3 is TGCGCCAGCAGCTTAGCCCCAGGGGAAGGGGATGAAAAACTGTTTTTT. It yields the protein CASSLAPGEGDEKLFF. This rearrangement joins TRBV5-1 to TRBJ1-4; a possible D gene is TRBD1 (6 bases). Germline lookup yields CDR1 SGHRS and CDR2 YFSETQ. The CDR3 extends over 16 amino acids. Trimming removed 2 bases from V and 6 bases from J, with 17 bases in between.

The V call is TRBV6-1, the J call TRBJ1-2; 7 bases are shared with TRBD1. The V segment lost 3 bases and the J segment 4 bases; nucleotides outside the gene matches: 2. In germline, CDR1 is MNHNS, CDR2 SASEGT. The CDR3 is 13 amino acids. The DNA of the CDR3 is TGTGCCAGCAGTGAGCAGGGGGGCTATGGCTACACCTTC. It encodes CASSEQGGYGYTF.

The chain employs TRBV2 and TRBJ2-3; a possible D gene is TRBD1 (5 bases). V lost 5 bases and J lost 6, with 9 bases in between. This CDR3 is built from 12 residues. Germline CDR1 is SNHLY and CDR2 is FYNNEI. The CDR3 coding sequence is TGTGCCAGCAGTCCAGGGCGGGATACGCAGTATTTT. Encoded protein: CASSPGRDTQYF.

This clone came up a few times. This chain connects TRBV28 to TRBJ2-2, with TRBD1 identical over 10 bases. In germline, CDR1 is MDHEN, CDR2 SYDVKM. The trim removed 3 bases at V and 4 bases at J, leaving 5 bases unmatched. The length of the CDR3 is 16 residues. The CDR3 spells CASSLWTGGFTGELFF. The DNA for the CDR3 is TGTGCCAGCAGTTTGTGGACAGGGGGATTCACCGGGGAGCTGTTTTTT.

V is TRBV5-5 and J is TRBJ2-3, with 9 positions matching TRBD1. The CDR3 is 14 amino acids. The V gene's germline CDR1 is SGHKS and CDR2 YYEKEE (reference sequence). V gave up 2 bases and J gave up 3 bases; unmatched junction bases: 1. CDR3 residues: CASSFGQGTDTQYF. CDR3 DNA sequence: TGTGCCAGCAGCTTCGGACAGGGGACAGATACGCAGTATTTT. Based on the CDR3 plus reference TRBV5-5 and TRBJ2-3, the full variable domain is DAGVTQSPTHLIKTRGQQVTLRCSPISGHKSVSWYQQVLGQGPQFIFQYYEKEERGRGNFPDRFSARQFPNYSSELNVNALLLGDSALYLCASSFGQGTDTQYFGPGTRLTVL.

In this sample, this clone turned up a few times. The V gene is TRBV7-2, the J gene TRBJ2-1; 10 bases agree with TRBD2. In germline, CDR1 is SGHTA, CDR2 FQGNSA. This CDR3 has 19 residues. J gave up 0 bases and V 6 bases, and 14 bases lay outside the gene matches. CDR3 amino acids: CASRARAGGTRSSYNEQFF. The CDR3 DNA is TGTGCCAGCAGGGCAAGAGCGGGAGGGACGAGGAGCTCCTACAATGAGCAGTTCTTC.

J is TRBJ1-2 and V is TRBV11-2; D unclear. This CDR3 has 12 residues. V gave up 5 bases and J gave up 8 bases, with 12 bases separating them. Germline loops: CDR1 SGHAT, CDR2 FQNNGV. DNA of the CDR3: TGTGCCAGCAGCCCAGGCTTGGGCGGCTACACCTTC. It is translated as CASSPGLGGYTF.

This chain joins TRBV30 and TRBJ1-5, with D tentatively TRBD1 (6 bases). Trimming cost V 3 bases and J 6 bases, with 12 bases left between them. The germline V gene has CDR1 GTSNPN and CDR2 SVGIG (reference sequence). This CDR3 region has 13 residues. CDR3 DNA sequence: TGTGCCTGGAGCCGGACAGCGGGTCAGCCCCAGCATTTT. This gives the protein CAWSRTAGQPQHF.

V is TRBV7-9 and J is TRBJ1-6; TRBD1 is a possible D gene (5 bases). V lost 6 bases and J lost 8, with 14 bases in between. This CDR3 has 14 amino acids. Germline CDR1 is SEHNR and CDR2 is FQNEAQ (reference sequence). CDR3 nucleotides: TGTGCCAGCAGGGCGGGACTTTCGGATTCACCCCTCCACTTT. Translating gives CASRAGLSDSPLHF.

This sequence joins TRBV29-1 and TRBJ1-2; D is possibly TRBD1 (6 bases). CDR3 length: 13 amino acids. The V end was cut by 7 bases, the J end by 4 bases, with 16 bases between. CDR1 and CDR2 (germline): SQVTM, ANQGSEA. The CDR3, as DNA: TGCAGCGCCCTTTCCAGGACAGTCTATGGCTACACCTTC. This codes for CSALSRTVYGYTF.

The chain has TRBV30 and TRBJ2-7; no clear D gene. Trimming shortened V by 0 bases and J by 4 bases, and 10 bases separated the two germline ends. The CDR3 covers 13 residues. Germline-derived CDR1 and CDR2 are GTSNPN and SVGIG (reference sequence). CDR3 bases: TGTGCCTGGAGTGTACCGGGTAGGTACGAGCAGTACTTC. Translating gives CAWSVPGRYEQYF.

The chain uses TRBV14 and TRBJ1-1, with 7 bases fitting TRBD1. CDR3 length: 14 amino acids. V lost 0 bases, J lost 10 bases, and 8 bases stayed unmatched. Germline CDR1 and CDR2: SGHDN and FVKESK. This CDR3 is CASSQEPRDRGAFF. The CDR3 bases are TGTGCCAGCAGCCAAGAGCCCCGGGACAGAGGAGCTTTCTTT. The full variable domain, with the rest looked up from reference TRBV14 and TRBJ1-1, is EAGVTQFPSHSVIEKGQTVTLRCDPISGHDNLYWYRRVMGKEIKFLLHFVKESKQDESGMPNNRFLAERTGGTYSTLKVQPAELEDSGVYFCASSQEPRDRGAFFGQGTRLTVV.

V gene TRBV6-1 combines with J gene TRBJ1-3, with 9 bases fitting TRBD1. This CDR3 spans 15 amino acids. The V and J ends lost 2 bases and 7 bases, in that order; junction bases with no gene match: 6. CDR1 and CDR2 from the germline V gene are MNHNS and SASEGT. The CDR3 DNA reads TGTGCCAGCAGTGAACCCGGACAGGGGAGGAACACCATATATTTT. This sequence encodes CASSEPGQGRNTIYF.

The V call is TRBV7-2, the J call TRBJ2-5, with 9 bases fitting TRBD2. Trimming at V came to 1 base and at J to 7 bases, leaving 7 bases not matched to a gene. From germline, CDR1 is SGHTA and CDR2 FQGNSA. The CDR3 runs to 15 residues. The CDR3 DNA sequence: TGTGCCAGCAGCTTAGAGGGGACTAGCTTAGGGACCCAGTACTTC. It specifies CASSLEGTSLGTQYF.

V and J are TRBV11-2 and TRBJ2-5; D might be TRBD1 or TRBD2, each matching 5 bases. This CDR3 is 16 amino acids long. V gave up 1 base and J gave up 4 bases, with 16 bases separating them. Germline CDR1 and CDR2: SGHAT and FQNNGV. The DNA for the CDR3 is TGTGCCAGCAGCTTAGCCTGGGGACCGAAGATAGAGACCCAGTACTTC. It yields the protein CASSLAWGPKIETQYF.

This clone has more than one count but fewer than ten. V gene TRBV14 combines with J gene TRBJ2-5; 7 nucleotides match TRBD1. The CDR3 sequence is 13 residues long. V lost 8 bases, J lost 2 bases, and 5 bases stayed unmatched. Germline CDR1 reads SGHDN; CDR2 reads FVKESK. CDR3 residues: CASGDSGQETQYF. In DNA form, the CDR3 reads TGTGCCAGCGGGGACAGCGGACAAGAGACCCAGTACTTC.

This rearrangement joins TRBV18 to TRBJ2-7; possibly TRBD1 for D (5 bases). The CDR3 totals 14 residues. V lost 0 bases and J 4 bases, leaving 10 bases between the germline ends. Germline assignment: CDR1 KGHSH and CDR2 LQKENI. CDR3 sequence (DNA): TGTGCCAGCTCACCACCTCCGGACACTTACGAGCAGTACTTC. It translates to CASSPPPDTYEQYF.

CDR3 coding DNA: TGTGCCAGCAGCAGTTACGACAGTAGCGGGAGGAGCTACGAGCAGTACTTC. This encodes CASSSYDSSGRSYEQYF. The chain employs TRBV13 and TRBJ2-7; TRBD2 aligns across 10 bases. Losses at the gene ends were 5 bases for V and 3 bases for J; bases not matched to a gene: 13. CDR1 is PRHDT and CDR2 is FYEKMQ in the germline V gene (reference sequence). The CDR3 extends over 17 amino acids.

This sequence joins TRBV7-3 and TRBJ1-5, with TRBD1 as a possible D gene (5 bases). The germline gives CDR1 SGHTA, CDR2 FQGTGA. The CDR3 is 13 residues long. V was clipped by 3 bases and J by 4 bases, with 7 bases between them. DNA of the CDR3: TGTGCCAGCAGCTTGGGGCCGAATCAGCCCCAGCATTTT. Protein sequence: CASSLGPNQPQHF.

This chain links TRBV28 with TRBJ1-4; TRBD1 matches 9 bases. Germline assignment: CDR1 MDHEN and CDR2 SYDVKM. This CDR3 region has 16 residues. V gave up 6 bases and J gave up 3 bases; unmatched junction bases: 8. CDR3 sequence reads: CASSRTGQGPNEKLFF. The CDR3 region has the DNA TGTGCCAGCAGCCGTACGGGACAGGGCCCTAATGAAAAACTGTTTTTT.

The gene calls are TRBV4-1 and TRBJ2-1; no clear D. The germline gives CDR1 MGHRA, CDR2 YSYEKL. This CDR3 comprises 13 residues. With 1 base removed from V and 5 bases from J, the gap between germline ends came to 6 bases. CDR3 region: CASSQGQDNEQFF. The CDR3 DNA reads as TGCGCCAGCAGCCAAGGCCAGGACAATGAGCAGTTCTTC.